This passage covers 9 T cell receptor beta chains from one sample sequenced in a study of siplizumab effects on memory and regulatory T cells (dated by TCRdb to about 2019). The library was made by the immunoSEQ multiplex PCR assay. Entries here come from immuneACCESS through TCRdb and include only in-frame sequences with V and J called. Some clones fail to appear in such tables; in the studies checked, an unresolved V gene covers under half of the shortfall, and the cause of the remainder is unknown. For this sample the table gives some 15,000 clones, of which about 50% were detected only once. The ten largest clonotypes hold 7% to 9% of the sample. For five to seven days, cells in the mixed lymphocyte reaction were kept in coculture at 37 degrees C. Their antigens are not known. Sequencing was carried out using CFSE-low (dividing) CD4+ T cells sorted from an allogeneic mixed lymphocyte reaction. These receptors were obtained from a human donor in good health; the cells came from an allogeneic mixed lymphocyte reaction.

This clone showed up just a few times. Other nucleotide sequences in the sample specify the same CDR3. This chain uses TRBV18 with TRBJ1-1; D is unclear. The CDR3 contains 13 residues. In germline, CDR1 is KGHSH, CDR2 LQKENI. V lost 6 bases, J lost 0 bases, and 8 bases lay in between. The CDR3 here is CASSPTLNTEAFF. CDR3 DNA: TGTGCCAGCTCCCCCACACTGAACACTGAAGCTTTCTTT.

Only a few counts were recorded for this clone. This CDR3 is CASSSGPSTDTQYF. The CDR3, as DNA: TGCGCCAGCAGCTCTGGACCTAGCACAGATACGCAGTATTTT. This rearrangement joins TRBV5-1 to TRBJ2-3; no clear D. The CDR3 loop spans 14 amino acids. CDR1 is SGHRS and CDR2 is YFSETQ in the germline V gene. V lost 3 bases, J lost 0 bases, and 8 bases lay in between.

Sample share makes this clone medium-sized (0.01 to 0.1%). The chain carries TRBV6-5 and TRBJ2-6; D not resolved. This CDR3 contains 14 residues. CDR1 and CDR2 from the germline V gene are MNHEY and SVGAGI. V lost 6 bases and J lost 0, with 6 bases in between. CDR3 in DNA: TGTGCCAGCAGACGCGTCTCTGGGGCCAACGTCCTGACTTTC. Translation gives CASRRVSGANVLTF.

The chain has TRBV7-3 and TRBJ2-7; no definite D call. With 4 bases removed from V and 4 bases from J, the gap between germline ends came to 14 bases. CDR3 size: 14 residues. The germline gives CDR1 SGHTA, CDR2 FQGTGA. The CDR3 bases are TGTGCCAGCAGCTCTCCTAACTCCGGGTACGAGCAGTACTTC. Protein sequence: CASSSPNSGYEQYF.

This chain connects TRBV9 to TRBJ2-1; D perhaps matches TRBD2 (5 bases). Germline-derived CDR1 and CDR2 are SGDLS and YYNGEE. The length of the CDR3 is 14 residues. V was trimmed by 5 bases and J by 8 bases, leaving 17 bases between them. This chain's CDR3 is CASSKRAGIDEQFF. Written as DNA, the CDR3 is TGTGCCAGCAGTAAGAGGGCCGGTATCGATGAGCAGTTCTTC.

This chain links TRBV5-1 with TRBJ1-4; D is perhaps TRBD1 (5 bases). The CDR3 has 15 residues. Germline V gene data show CDR1 as SGHRS and CDR2 as YFSETQ. V dropped 1 base and J dropped 7 bases, with 14 bases sitting between them. In DNA, the CDR3 is TGCGCCAGCAGCTTGATCGGGCAGGGCCGTGAAAAACTGTTTTTT. Its translation is CASSLIGQGREKLFF.

The chain recombines TRBV10-3 with TRBJ2-7; 11 bases align to TRBD1. V was clipped by 6 bases and J by 4 bases; unmatched bases: 11. Per the germline V gene, CDR1 is ENHRY and CDR2 is SYGVKD. The CDR3 sequence is 16 residues long. CDR3 sequence reads: CAISRGQGADPYEQYF. The CDR3 region has the DNA TGTGCCATCAGCCGCGGACAGGGGGCTGATCCTTACGAGCAGTACTTC.

The chain combines TRBV9 with TRBJ2-3; TRBD2 aligns across 8 bases. The germline V gene has CDR1 SGDLS and CDR2 YYNGEE. The CDR3 is 17 residues long. V was clipped by 0 bases and J by 0 bases; unmatched bases: 6. This chain's CDR3 is CASSVAQLADSTDTQYF. The DNA of the CDR3 is TGTGCCAGCAGCGTAGCCCAACTAGCGGACAGCACAGATACGCAGTATTTT.

This clone is labeled medium-sized. The gene calls are TRBV2 and TRBJ2-7; D gene ambiguous. Looked up from germline, CDR1 is SNHLY and CDR2 is FYNNEI. The CDR3 runs 14 residues. The ends were cut back, 4 bases at V and 7 bases at J, with 17 bases in the middle. DNA of the CDR3: TGTGCCAGCAGTGTAAATAGAGCATTACGGGAGCAGTACTTC. Amino acids: CASSVNRALREQYF.